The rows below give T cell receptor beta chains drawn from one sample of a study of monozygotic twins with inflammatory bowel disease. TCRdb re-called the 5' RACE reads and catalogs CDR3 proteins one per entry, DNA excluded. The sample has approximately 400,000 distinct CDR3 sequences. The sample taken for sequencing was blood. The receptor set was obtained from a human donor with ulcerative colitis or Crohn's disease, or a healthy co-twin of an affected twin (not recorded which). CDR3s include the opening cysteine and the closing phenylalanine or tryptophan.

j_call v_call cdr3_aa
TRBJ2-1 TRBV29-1 CSVAGRAGDLSYNEQFF
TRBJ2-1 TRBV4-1 CASSQGYNEQFF
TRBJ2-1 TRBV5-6 CASSLYRGWGEQFF
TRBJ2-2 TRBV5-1 CASSLYRVGDTGELFF
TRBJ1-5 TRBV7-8 CASSFDRGLNQPQHF
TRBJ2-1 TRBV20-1 CSVARASDEQFF
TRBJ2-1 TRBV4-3 CASSQEKRGRQFF
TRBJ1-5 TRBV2 CASSKGPLVNQPQHF
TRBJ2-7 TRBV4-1 CASSLEAEQYF
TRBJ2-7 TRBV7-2 CASRSGGASYEQYF
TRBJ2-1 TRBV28 CASSPSSGRYNEQFF
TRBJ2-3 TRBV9 CASSVGAGGPRDTQYF
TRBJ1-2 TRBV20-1 CSARDPRRGLVGNDGYTF
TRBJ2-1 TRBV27 CASTQRLAGGMEQFF
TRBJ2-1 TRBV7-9 CASSPGLAGVWVEQFF
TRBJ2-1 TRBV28 CASSLGAGGPLHEQFF
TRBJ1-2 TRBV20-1 CSAPIENYGYTF
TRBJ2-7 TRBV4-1 CASSLSPGQGSEQYF
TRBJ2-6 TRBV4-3 CASSHDRANVLTF
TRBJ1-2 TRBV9 CASSVDPEGDYGYTF
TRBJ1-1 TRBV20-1 CSALQSLGPEAFF
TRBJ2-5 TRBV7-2 CASSPGPSWTQYF
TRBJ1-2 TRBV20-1 CSAPWGGGGYTF
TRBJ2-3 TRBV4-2 CASSPPLAGVTDTQYF
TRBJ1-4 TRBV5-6 CASSANRATLNEKLFF